This T cell receptor beta chain was obtained from a study of cytomegalovirus exposure and HLA in healthy donors. Points from the study as a whole: Sequence variants that were highly shared formed a cluster that was likely a sequencing artifact.

This clone has a single count. Its antigen is still unknown. PCR amplification relied on 60 Vbeta primers (plus 13 Jbeta primers). This table comes from immunoSEQ multiplex PCR, and its TCRdb copy is limited to in-frame clones, with some not included. The data hold 200,000 to 300,000 clones, with 82% observed a single time. Sequencing was performed on PBMCs. The clonotype originates from a woman aged 40 to 50 in good health and CMV-seropositive.

The CDR3 DNA sequence: TGTGCCAGCAGTTACGCGCATCAAGAGACCCAGTACTTC. Translated: CASSYAHQETQYF. The chain employs TRBV6-6 and TRBJ2-5; D gene uncertain. This CDR3 has 13 residues. The V end was cut by 2 bases, the J end by 2 bases, with 6 bases between. Germline V gene lookup returns CDR1 MNHNY and CDR2 SVGAGI (reference sequence).